This T cell receptor (beta chain) was captured in a study of shared clonotypes between healthy human individuals. Using immunoSEQ multiplex PCR, the repertoire was profiled, and TCRdb retains in-frame clones only, with some absent. Of 100,000 to 120,000 clones in the sample, about 63% were seen once. The CDR3 extends over 17 amino acids. Germline V gene data show CDR1 as SQVTM and CDR2 as ANQGSEA. Trimming removed 3 bases at V and 0 bases at J, with 15 bases between. Participating donors were healthy, HIV-negative adults free of recent acute infections or vaccinations. CD8 memory combined CD45RO+ cells with CCR7-negative CD45RA+ TemRA cells. This clone has just one count.

The sample comprised memory CD8+ T cells sorted from blood. As for subset: CD45RO+ cells pooled with CCR7-negative TemRA cells. This TCR was sampled from a woman in her twenties or thirties in good health. The chain carries TRBV29-1 and TRBJ2-6, with D perhaps TRBD2 (5 bases). The CDR3 region is CSVEMGASYSGANVLTF. The CDR3 coding sequence is TGCAGCGTTGAGATGGGAGCCTCTTACTCTGGGGCCAACGTCCTGACTTTC.